Listed below are T cell receptor beta chains from one sample, sequenced in a study of cytomegalovirus exposure and HLA in healthy donors. Only in-frame clones appear in the TCRdb table, and some are missing; sequencing was by immunoSEQ multiplex PCR. This sample has roughly 200,000 clones; around nine tenths occur once, and the top ten carry about 7.7%. Sequencing was performed on PBMCs. These receptors originate from a young man in good health and CMV-seropositive. The CDR3 runs from the conserved cysteine through the conserved F or W. The D gene is left open where the match is weak. Clone sizes are given selectively: once, few, many, or a class where the clone is expanded.

CDR3nt,CDR3aa,abundance,d_gene,v_gene,j_gene
TGTGCCAGCAGCCGGGACTCCCTGGATTCACCCCTCCACTTT,CASSRDSLDSPLHF,NA,NA,TRBV6-5,TRBJ1-6
TGTGCCACCACCGCAGGGCGCGACTACGAGCAGTACTTC,CATTAGRDYEQYF,NA,NA,TRBV15,TRBJ2-7
TGTGCCAGTAGTATGGGGGACAGGGCGTACGAGCAGTACTTC,CASSMGDRAYEQYF,NA,TRBD1,TRBV19,TRBJ2-7
TGTGCCATCAGTCAGTCCGGGACAAGGAACACTGAAGCTTTCTTT,CAISQSGTRNTEAFF,NA,NA,TRBV10-3,TRBJ1-1
TGTGCCAGCAGTGAAATTCCAGGGGCGGCCTACGAGCAGTACTTC,CASSEIPGAAYEQYF,NA,NA,TRBV25-1,TRBJ2-7
TGTGCCAGCAGTTTGGGGGGTGGAGCCAAAAACATTCAGTACTTC,CASSLGGGAKNIQYF,NA,NA,TRBV27,TRBJ2-4
TGCGCCAGCAGCCAACCCGGGACCTTGTCATTGGGCTACACCTTC,CASSQPGTLSLGYTF,NA,NA,TRBV4-1,TRBJ1-2
TGCGCCAGCAGCTTGCGCAGGATGGGGTCCTACGAGCAGTACTTC,CASSLRRMGSYEQYF,NA,NA,TRBV5-1,TRBJ2-7
TGTGCCAGCAGTTTACTTACGGGACAGGGAAGCAATGAGCAGTTCTTC,CASSLLTGQGSNEQFF,NA,TRBD1,TRBV27,TRBJ2-1
TGTGCCAGCAGCGTCGGGGGCGGTACCTACGAGCAGTACTTC,CASSVGGGTYEQYF,NA,NA,TRBV9,TRBJ2-7
TGTGCCAGCAGCGCAGCCTCGGGCTCCTACGAGCAGTACTTC,CASSAASGSYEQYF,NA,NA,TRBV9,TRBJ2-7
TGCGCCAGCAGCTTGGAGGGCTACACCTTC,CASSLEGYTF,NA,NA,TRBV5-1,TRBJ1-2
TGTGCCAGCAGCCAATCCGGTCAGTTTCCCTCTGGAAACACCATATATTTT,CASSQSGQFPSGNTIYF,NA,NA,TRBV13,TRBJ1-3
TGTGCCAGCAGGGGACAGGGGGTCACTGAAGCTTTCTTT,CASRGQGVTEAFF,NA,TRBD1,TRBV14,TRBJ1-1
TGTGCCACCTTGTCGACAGGGAACACTGAAGCTTTCTTT,CATLSTGNTEAFF,NA,NA,TRBV7-2,TRBJ1-1
TGTGCCAGCAGTTCCAGGACAAACTCTGGAAACACCATATATTTT,CASSSRTNSGNTIYF,NA,NA,TRBV27,TRBJ1-3
TGCGCCAGCAGCTACTCCAGGGACAATTCACCCCTCCACTTT,CASSYSRDNSPLHF,NA,NA,TRBV5-1,TRBJ1-6
TGTGCCAGCAGCTCCTCATTTGGCGCCGGACCCACGAACACCGGGGAGCTGTTTTTT,CASSSSFGAGPTNTGELFF,NA,NA,TRBV11-3,TRBJ2-2
TGTGCCAGCAGTCCCCGACTTCGCAAAAACATTCAGTACTTC,CASSPRLRKNIQYF,NA,NA,TRBV28,TRBJ2-4
TGCGCCAGCAGCTTGGGGTTAGCGGGTCGCACAGATACGCAGTATTTT,CASSLGLAGRTDTQYF,NA,TRBD2,TRBV5-1,TRBJ2-3
TGTGCCAGCAGCTTACTGGGCGGGGGTTCATACAATGAGCAGTTCTTC,CASSLLGGGSYNEQFF,NA,TRBD2,TRBV7-2,TRBJ2-1
TGTGCCAGCAGTGAGGGACAGGGATGGGATGGCTACACCTTC,CASSEGQGWDGYTF,once,TRBD1,TRBV2,TRBJ1-2
TGCGCCAGCAGCGAAGACGCTTCCTATGGCTACACCTTC,CASSEDASYGYTF,NA,NA,TRBV5-1,TRBJ1-2
TGCGCCAGCAGCCAAGCTAGGTCGACTAACTATGGCTACACCTTC,CASSQARSTNYGYTF,NA,NA,TRBV4-3,TRBJ1-2
TGTGCCAGCAGTGAACTACGGCTCCAAGAGACCCAGTACTTC,CASSELRLQETQYF,NA,NA,TRBV25-1,TRBJ2-5
TGCGCCAGCAGCATTCAACAGGGAGATACGCAGTATTTT,CASSIQQGDTQYF,NA,NA,TRBV5-1,TRBJ2-3
TGCAGCGTGCGGACAGGGGAAACCACCGGGGAGCTGTTTTTT,CSVRTGETTGELFF,NA,TRBD1,TRBV29-1,TRBJ2-2
TGTGCCAGCAGTGCGGAATTTCGGGGTCAGCCCCAGCATTTT,CASSAEFRGQPQHF,NA,NA,TRBV6-1,TRBJ1-5
TGCGCCAGCAGCCAAGCCGCTAGCGGGAGGCTCTACGAGCAGTACTTC,CASSQAASGRLYEQYF,NA,TRBD2,TRBV4-1,TRBJ2-7
TGCGCCAGCACCGTCGAGTCAGCTAACTATGGCTACACCTTC,CASTVESANYGYTF,NA,NA,TRBV5-1,TRBJ1-2
TGTGCTAGCAGTCTGCGTCCAACCTACGAGCAGTACTTC,CASSLRPTYEQYF,NA,NA,TRBV7-7,TRBJ2-7
TGCGCCAGCAGCCAAGACGTGGGCAATCAGCCCCAGCATTTT,CASSQDVGNQPQHF,NA,NA,TRBV4-1,TRBJ1-5
TGCGCCAGCAGCTTGGTGGGACAGGGTGGAGCTTTCTTT,CASSLVGQGGAFF,once,TRBD1,TRBV5-1,TRBJ1-1
TGTGCCAGCAGCTTAGGACTAGTAAGGAACATTCAGTACTTC,CASSLGLVRNIQYF,NA,TRBD2,TRBV5-6,TRBJ2-4
TGTGCCAGCAGCGTAGCAGCAGGGTTTGAAGCTTTCTTT,CASSVAAGFEAFF,medium-sized,NA,TRBV9,TRBJ1-1
TGCAGCGCAAAAGGGGGGTTCGGTGGAAACACCATATATTTT,CSAKGGFGGNTIYF,NA,NA,TRBV29-1,TRBJ1-3
TGTGCCAGCACCGTACAGGCTTCTGGTGGCTACACCTTC,CASTVQASGGYTF,NA,NA,TRBV2,TRBJ1-2
TGTGCCAGCAGTTTCCTTTTGAGGACGGGGAACACTGAAGCTTTCTTT,CASSFLLRTGNTEAFF,NA,NA,TRBV6-5,TRBJ1-1
TGTGCCAGCAGCCAAGAAACAGGGGATAATCAGCCCCAGCATTTT,CASSQETGDNQPQHF,once,TRBD1,TRBV7-2,TRBJ1-5
TGTGCCAGCAGCGGCCCACTCCGGGGAGGGGGCTACACCTTC,CASSGPLRGGGYTF,NA,NA,TRBV9,TRBJ1-2
TGCGCCAGCAGCTTGGATAGGACGGCCAACAATGAGCAGTTCTTC,CASSLDRTANNEQFF,NA,NA,TRBV5-1,TRBJ2-1
TGTGCCAGCAGTTATAGGGGGACAGACGTCGAAAAACTGTTTTTT,CASSYRGTDVEKLFF,NA,TRBD1,TRBV28,TRBJ1-4
TGTGCCTGGAGTAGCGGTAGATACAATATTACCCAGTACTTC,CAWSSGRYNITQYF,NA,NA,TRBV30,TRBJ2-5
TGTGCCAGCAGCGTAATGAATTCACCCCTCCACTTT,CASSVMNSPLHF,once,NA,TRBV9,TRBJ1-6
TGTGCCAGCAGTGAAAATATGGGGGGCACCGTCTGTACCTTC,CASSENMGGTVCTF,NA,NA,TRBV2,TRBJ1-2
TGCGCCAGCAGCTACACAGTTTCGCGGAGCGGGGAGACCCAGTACTTC,CASSYTVSRSGETQYF,NA,NA,TRBV5-1,TRBJ2-5
TGTGCCAGCAGCTTAGTCACAGGGAACCCAGATACGCAGTATTTT,CASSLVTGNPDTQYF,NA,NA,TRBV11-2,TRBJ2-3
TGTGCCTGGAGCGTACTCCTGAACACTGAAGCTTTCTTT,CAWSVLLNTEAFF,NA,NA,TRBV30,TRBJ1-1
TGTGCCAGCAACGAATTACAAGAGACCCAGTACTTC,CASNELQETQYF,once,NA,TRBV2,TRBJ2-5
TGTGCCAGCAGTGAAGAGGGGAGTTATGGCTACACCTTC,CASSEEGSYGYTF,NA,NA,TRBV6-1,TRBJ1-2
TGTGCCAGTAGTATCTTCGGGGGGCAAGTCAACTATGGCTACACCTTC,CASSIFGGQVNYGYTF,NA,NA,TRBV19,TRBJ1-2
TGTGCCAGCGGGGGGTTATCCTCTAGCACAGATACGCAGTATTTT,CASGGLSSSTDTQYF,NA,NA,TRBV9,TRBJ2-3
TGCGCCAGCAGCGGACGGACAGGGATCGGAGATACGCAGTATTTT,CASSGRTGIGDTQYF,NA,TRBD1,TRBV5-1,TRBJ2-3
TGTGCCACCTCCCTAATAGCGGGAGGACGGGGCACAGATACGCAGTATTTT,CATSLIAGGRGTDTQYF,once,TRBD2,TRBV28,TRBJ2-3
TGTGCCACCAGGGGGAACGGAGGCTACACCTTC,CATRGNGGYTF,NA,TRBD1,TRBV6-1,TRBJ1-2